The following is a TCR beta chain sequence with its context. The antigen remains unidentified. The data derive from a study of cytomegalovirus exposure and HLA in healthy donors. General study findings and limits: A later analysis showed that HLA-associated TCR beta chains had undergone more clonal expansion than equally common others. The study designated 160 or so TCR beta chains cytomegalovirus-associated.

This CDR3 contains 13 residues. Trimming took off 1 base at V and 5 bases at J, with 5 bases between the two ends. Per germline, CDR1 SGHTA and CDR2 FQGNSA. Researchers ran the PCR with 60 Vbeta and 13 Jbeta primers. Sequenced by immunoSEQ multiplex PCR; TCRdb stores in-frame clones only, minus some. The listing contains about 74,000 clones. Sequencing was done on a sample of PBMCs. This clonotype was obtained from a female donor in good health and CMV-seropositive. This sequence joins TRBV7-2 and TRBJ2-2, with D unclear. The CDR3 protein is CASSLVSTGELFF. DNA for the CDR3: TGTGCCAGCAGCTTAGTGTCTACCGGGGAGCTGTTTTTT.